Listed below are T cell receptor beta chains from one sample, sequenced in a study of monozygotic twins with inflammatory bowel disease. TCRdb reprocessed the 5' RACE reads, with one entry per CDR3 protein and no DNA. The sample shows around 380,000 distinct CDR3 sequences, and more than 2% sits with its ten largest clones. Sequenced: blood. Every receptor here comes from a human donor with ulcerative colitis or Crohn's disease, or a healthy co-twin of an affected twin (not recorded which). Each CDR3 is given with its conserved first and last residue.

v_gene: TRBV5-1
j_gene: TRBJ1-1
CDR3aa: CASSPIPRGPQAFF

v_gene: TRBV5-5
j_gene: TRBJ1-1
CDR3aa: CASSLQLGRGMNTEAFF

v_gene: TRBV5-1
j_gene: TRBJ1-2
CDR3aa: CASSLEGQGYGYTF

v_gene: TRBV12-3/TRBV12-4
j_gene: TRBJ2-7
CDR3aa: CASSMGLAGPYEQYF

v_gene: TRBV6-5
j_gene: TRBJ1-2
CDR3aa: CASSYGLGGNYGYTF

v_gene: TRBV18
j_gene: TRBJ1-5
CDR3aa: CASSPLGTLRPQHF

v_gene: TRBV18
j_gene: TRBJ2-2
CDR3aa: CASSPDTAGELFF

v_gene: TRBV7-9
j_gene: TRBJ2-7
CDR3aa: CASSSLGTSYEQYF

v_gene: TRBV20-1
j_gene: TRBJ2-1
CDR3aa: CSASSGGEQFF

v_gene: TRBV5-1
j_gene: TRBJ1-4
CDR3aa: CASSLGSSSGANEKLFF

v_gene: TRBV20-1
j_gene: TRBJ1-1
CDR3aa: CSARVPGRNTEAFF

v_gene: TRBV20-1
j_gene: TRBJ2-1
CDR3aa: CSAFNRAGSYNEQFF

v_gene: TRBV7-9
j_gene: TRBJ2-3
CDR3aa: CASSLSGGYTDTQYF

v_gene: TRBV12-3/TRBV12-4
j_gene: TRBJ2-2
CDR3aa: CASILGGVTGELFF

v_gene: TRBV19
j_gene: TRBJ2-1
CDR3aa: CASKQGVGNEQFF

v_gene: TRBV3-1
j_gene: TRBJ1-6
CDR3aa: CASSQEGLITGRNSPLHF

v_gene: TRBV3-1
j_gene: TRBJ2-1
CDR3aa: CASSQESSFDNEQFF

v_gene: TRBV29-1
j_gene: TRBJ1-1
CDR3aa: CSGTENTEAFF

v_gene: TRBV28
j_gene: TRBJ2-5
CDR3aa: CASSARGLARQTQYF

v_gene: TRBV5-4
j_gene: TRBJ2-2
CDR3aa: CASSNKDRVGTGELFF

v_gene: TRBV24-1
j_gene: TRBJ2-1
CDR3aa: CATSVRGPAYNEQFF

v_gene: TRBV15
j_gene: TRBJ2-7
CDR3aa: CATSREGRPYEQYF

v_gene: TRBV19
j_gene: TRBJ2-3
CDR3aa: CASSPTTSGGVDTQYF

v_gene: TRBV10-1
j_gene: TRBJ2-7
CDR3aa: CASSEGGFSYEQYF

v_gene: TRBV7-2
j_gene: TRBJ2-7
CDR3aa: CASSSRRDRLSYEQYF

v_gene: TRBV27
j_gene: TRBJ2-2
CDR3aa: CASIDRNTGELFF

v_gene: TRBV7-9
j_gene: TRBJ1-2
CDR3aa: CASSAWDREDYGYTF

v_gene: TRBV6-5
j_gene: TRBJ1-6
CDR3aa: CASSSNAVGGSRNSPLHF

v_gene: TRBV20-1
j_gene: TRBJ2-1
CDR3aa: CSARYGAGDYNEQFF

v_gene: TRBV11-1
j_gene: TRBJ2-4
CDR3aa: CASSFLAGVSIIAKNIQYF

v_gene: TRBV2
j_gene: TRBJ2-1
CDR3aa: CASSAGREQFF

v_gene: TRBV20-1
j_gene: TRBJ2-1
CDR3aa: CSARATLRDYNEQFF

v_gene: TRBV15
j_gene: TRBJ1-4
CDR3aa: CATSRSRWGNEKLFF

v_gene: TRBV11-2
j_gene: TRBJ2-7
CDR3aa: CASSLELAAGGPPYEQYF

v_gene: TRBV5-4
j_gene: TRBJ1-1
CDR3aa: CASSLDLYSEAFF

v_gene: TRBV5-1
j_gene: TRBJ1-4
CDR3aa: CASSRMGALEKLFF

v_gene: TRBV12-3/TRBV12-4
j_gene: TRBJ1-2
CDR3aa: CASSFGQGTGYTF

v_gene: TRBV7-3
j_gene: TRBJ1-1
CDR3aa: CASSIIRDSEAFF

v_gene: TRBV7-2
j_gene: TRBJ1-2
CDR3aa: CASSSRGQGLYGYTF

v_gene: TRBV27
j_gene: TRBJ2-2
CDR3aa: CASSWGSGELFF

v_gene: TRBV7-9
j_gene: TRBJ1-2
CDR3aa: CASSITGTGGNYGYTF

v_gene: TRBV9
j_gene: TRBJ2-3
CDR3aa: CASCPGGRSTDTQYF

v_gene: TRBV6-6
j_gene: TRBJ1-2
CDR3aa: CASTEGGHGYTF

v_gene: TRBV2
j_gene: TRBJ2-3
CDR3aa: CASSELAGGPGSRYF

v_gene: TRBV19
j_gene: TRBJ2-7
CDR3aa: CASSGSGREGYEQYF

v_gene: TRBV9
j_gene: TRBJ1-2
CDR3aa: CASSPRGDRVGYGYTF

v_gene: TRBV2
j_gene: TRBJ2-7
CDR3aa: CASKEGVWEQYF

v_gene: TRBV7-9
j_gene: TRBJ2-7
CDR3aa: CASSPGDRLYEQYF

v_gene: TRBV19
j_gene: TRBJ2-1
CDR3aa: CASTVRKSSYNEQFF